The rows below give T cell receptor beta chains drawn from one sample of a study of T cell changes during pregnancy in multiple sclerosis. TCRdb's table, derived via immunoSEQ multiplex PCR, lists solely in-frame clones and lacks some. This table holds 70,000 to 95,000 clones, about 93% found once. The sequencing used peripheral blood, collected in the first trimester of pregnancy. These receptors came from a female donor with multiple sclerosis, enrolled in a pregnancy study. The CDR3 runs from the conserved cysteine through the conserved F or W. The D gene is left open where the match is weak. Rows may omit the clone size; those that give it use once, few, many or a size class.

D gene,clone size,J gene,V gene,CDR3 DNA,CDR3 protein
TRBD1,.,TRBJ1-2,TRBV5-1,TGCGCCAGCAGCGTACCGGGACAGACGTATGGCTACACCTTC,CASSVPGQTYGYTF
.,.,TRBJ2-1,TRBV12-5,TGTGCTAGTGGTTTGCCCGCCGGGTTTGAGCAGTTCTTC,CASGLPAGFEQFF
.,.,TRBJ2-7,TRBV7-6,TGTGCCAGCAGCTTAGCGGGCAGAACCTACGAGCAGTACTTC,CASSLAGRTYEQYF
.,.,TRBJ2-1,TRBV14,TGTGCCAGCAGTCAACCGGTAGGAGGGGAGCAGTTCTTC,CASSQPVGGEQFF
.,.,TRBJ1-1,TRBV2,TGTGCCAGCAGGCAGACAGCCTTGAACACTGAAGCTTTCTTT,CASRQTALNTEAFF
TRBD1,once,TRBJ1-3,TRBV7-9,TGTGCCAGCAGCTGGGAACCCGGGACAGACTGGAACACCATATATTTT,CASSWEPGTDWNTIYF
.,.,TRBJ2-3,TRBV9,TGTGCCAGCAGCCAACCCCAGGGATTCGCAGATACGCAGTATTTT,CASSQPQGFADTQYF
TRBD1,.,TRBJ1-2,TRBV5-6,TGTGCCAGCAGCGAGGACAGGGCGGATGGCTACACCTTC,CASSEDRADGYTF
.,.,TRBJ2-1,TRBV10-1,TGCGCCAGCAGTCCCGTTCTGCGCTCCGATGAGCAGTTCTTC,CASSPVLRSDEQFF
.,.,TRBJ1-5,TRBV7-7,TGTGCTAGCAGCCGGGACATTGGACAGCCCCAGCATTTT,CASSRDIGQPQHF
.,.,TRBJ1-2,TRBV14,TGTGCCAGCAGCCTAGCCGGCAGGGAATTCTATGGCTACACCTTC,CASSLAGREFYGYTF
.,.,TRBJ2-5,TRBV6-5,TGTGCCAGCAGGCCGACTAGGAGGCGGGAGACCCAGTACTTC,CASRPTRRRETQYF
TRBD2,.,TRBJ2-3,TRBV15,TGTGCCACCAGCAGGGTAGCGGGGACGGGGGCAGATACGCAGTATTTT,CATSRVAGTGADTQYF
.,.,TRBJ1-2,TRBV7-8,TGTGCCAGCAGCTTACGGGAAAGGGATGGCTACACCTTC,CASSLRERDGYTF
TRBD2,.,TRBJ2-5,TRBV27,TGTGCCAGCACTTCAAGCCGTGGGGGGGTGTGGACCCAGTACTTC,CASTSSRGGVWTQYF
.,.,TRBJ1-6,TRBV18,TGTGCCAGCTCACAGTCCAGCTATAATTCACCCCTCCACTTT,CASSQSSYNSPLHF
TRBD1,.,TRBJ2-3,TRBV5-1,TGCGCCAGCAGCTTGACCCGGACAGGCAGCACAGATACGCAGTATTTT,CASSLTRTGSTDTQYF
.,.,TRBJ2-2,TRBV11-1,TGTGCCACCCTGCCTCGGACAGAGAACACCGGGGAGCTGTTTTTT,CATLPRTENTGELFF
TRBD1,.,TRBJ1-1,TRBV7-9,TGTGCCAGCAGCACCTTTGGGGACAGCGCTGAAGCTTTCTTT,CASSTFGDSAEAFF
TRBD2,.,TRBJ2-3,TRBV6-4,TGTGCCAGCAGTGTCGGGGGGGGGCAAGCAGATACGCAGTATTTT,CASSVGGGQADTQYF
.,.,TRBJ1-3,TRBV12-5,TGTGCTAGTGGTTTGGTAAGAGTCACTATCTTAAACTCTGGAAACACCATATATTTT,CASGLVRVTILNSGNTIYF
.,.,TRBJ1-6,TRBV7-9,TGTGCCAGCAGCGCGGGCCGAGATTCACCCCTCCACTTT,CASSAGRDSPLHF
TRBD1,once,TRBJ1-6,TRBV27,TGTGCCAGCAGCGTACGACAGGGGGATAATTCACCCCTCCACTTT,CASSVRQGDNSPLHF
TRBD2,.,TRBJ2-1,TRBV5-4,TGTGCCAGCAGCTTGCAAGCGGGGTTCGGTAATGAGCAGTTCTTC,CASSLQAGFGNEQFF
.,.,TRBJ1-4,TRBV13,TGTGCCAGCAGCTCCGGACGGGGGGGCGCCAGTGAAAAACTGTTTTTT,CASSSGRGGASEKLFF
TRBD1,once,TRBJ1-1,TRBV30,TGTGCCTGGAGATGGACAGGGGATACTGAAGCTTTCTTT,CAWRWTGDTEAFF
.,.,TRBJ1-2,TRBV27,TGTGCCAGCAGTTTATACCCCGGAGGTGATGGTGGCTACACCTTC,CASSLYPGGDGGYTF
TRBD1,.,TRBJ1-5,TRBV6-6,TGTGCCAGCGCCGACAGGGGTAGTCAGCCCCAGCATTTT,CASADRGSQPQHF
TRBD2,.,TRBJ2-3,TRBV5-1,TGCGCCAGCAGCTCTAATATAGCGGGATCTAGCACAGATACGCAGTATTTT,CASSSNIAGSSTDTQYF
TRBD2,few,TRBJ2-5,TRBV11-3,TGTGCCAGCAGCCCACCGGGACTAGCGGAGGAGGGAGAGACCCAGTACTTC,CASSPPGLAEEGETQYF
.,.,TRBJ2-4,TRBV12-5,TGTGCTAGTGGTTTGGCTCAGGGGAAAAACATTCAGTACTTC,CASGLAQGKNIQYF
.,.,TRBJ1-6,TRBV11-2,TGTGCCAGCAGCTCGTCCGTAGTATATAATTCACCCCTCCACTTT,CASSSSVVYNSPLHF
TRBD1,.,TRBJ1-2,TRBV27,TGTGCCAGCAGAATGACAGGGGACTATGGCTACACCTTC,CASRMTGDYGYTF
TRBD2,.,TRBJ2-5,TRBV10-3,TGTGCCATCAGTGCGGGCGGGGGACAAGAGACCCAGTACTTC,CAISAGGGQETQYF
.,.,TRBJ2-2,TRBV5-1,TGCGCCAGCTCGAGGAGGGACACCGGGGAGCTGTTTTTT,CASSRRDTGELFF
.,.,TRBJ1-1,TRBV5-6,TGTGCCAGCAGCCCCACAGGGTTGAACACTGAAGCTTTCTTT,CASSPTGLNTEAFF
.,.,TRBJ2-1,TRBV6-6,TGTGCCAGCAGCACAGGGCTCGGGGCCAATGAGCAGTTCTTC,CASSTGLGANEQFF
TRBD1,.,TRBJ2-7,TRBV5-5,TGTGCCAGCAGACGGACAGGGGGCCACTACGAGCAGTACTTC,CASRRTGGHYEQYF
.,once,TRBJ2-7,TRBV7-9,TGTGCCAGCAGCTTGGGGGGAAATAGGTACGAGCAGTACTTC,CASSLGGNRYEQYF
TRBD1,.,TRBJ2-7,TRBV5-1,TGCGCCAGCAGCTTTTTAGGAGGACAGGCATCTGGCGAGCAGTACTTC,CASSFLGGQASGEQYF
.,.,TRBJ2-7,TRBV5-4,TGTGCCAGCAGCTTGCAGTTGGACGAGCAGTACTTC,CASSLQLDEQYF